Sequencing of this TCR beta chain was carried out in a study of cytomegalovirus exposure and HLA in healthy donors. The germline V gene has CDR1 MNHEY and CDR2 SVGAGI. The V end lost 0 bases, the J end lost 5 bases, and 8 bases lay between the germline ends. The CDR3 totals 15 residues. Whole-study findings and limits: The study flagged some 170 TCR beta chains as cytomegalovirus-associated. HLA allele associations emerged for fewer than 20,000 TCR beta sequences in a later analysis, at 0.05 false discovery rate. Later analysis showed TCR association rates varying by HLA locus, highest for DRB1 and lowest for HLA-C.

Researchers ran the PCR with 60 Vbeta and 13 Jbeta primers. Assay: immunoSEQ multiplex PCR; the TCRdb copy retains only in-frame clones and omits some. This repertoire shows around 100,000 clones, approximately 80% found once; its top ten account for roughly 23%. In regard to this clone: The antigen remains undetermined.

The TCR was taken from a man aged 25-45 years in good health and CMV-seropositive. The genes are TRBV6-5 and TRBJ1-6; the D gene is possibly TRBD1 (5 bases). The sample taken for sequencing was PBMCs. The CDR3 DNA sequence: TGTGCCAGCAGTTACTCGGGGCACAATAATTCACCCCTCCACTTT. Its translation: CASSYSGHNNSPLHF.